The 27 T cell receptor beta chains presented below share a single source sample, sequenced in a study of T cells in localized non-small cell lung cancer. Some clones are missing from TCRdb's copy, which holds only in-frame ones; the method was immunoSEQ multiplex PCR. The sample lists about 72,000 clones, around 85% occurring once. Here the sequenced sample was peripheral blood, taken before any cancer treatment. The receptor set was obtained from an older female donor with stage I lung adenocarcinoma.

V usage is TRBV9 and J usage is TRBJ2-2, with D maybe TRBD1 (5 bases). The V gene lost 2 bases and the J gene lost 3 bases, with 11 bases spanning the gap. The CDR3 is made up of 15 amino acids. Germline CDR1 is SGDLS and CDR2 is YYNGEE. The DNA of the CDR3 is TGTGCCAGCAGCGTGACCGTAGGGGACACCGGGGAGCTGTTTTTT. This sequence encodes CASSVTVGDTGELFF.

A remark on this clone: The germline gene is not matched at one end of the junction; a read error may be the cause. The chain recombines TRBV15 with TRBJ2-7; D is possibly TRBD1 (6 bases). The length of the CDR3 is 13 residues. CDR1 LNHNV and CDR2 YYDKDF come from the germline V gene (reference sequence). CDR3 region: CATNRVQGHEQYF. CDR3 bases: TGTGCCACCAACAGAGTACAGGGCCACGAGCAGTACTTC.

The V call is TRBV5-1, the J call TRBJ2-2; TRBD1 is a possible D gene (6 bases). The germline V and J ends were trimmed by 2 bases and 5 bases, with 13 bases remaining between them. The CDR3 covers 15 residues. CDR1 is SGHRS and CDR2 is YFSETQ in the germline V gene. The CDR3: CASSFASGATGELFF. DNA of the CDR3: TGCGCCAGCAGCTTTGCATCAGGGGCGACCGGGGAGCTGTTTTTT.

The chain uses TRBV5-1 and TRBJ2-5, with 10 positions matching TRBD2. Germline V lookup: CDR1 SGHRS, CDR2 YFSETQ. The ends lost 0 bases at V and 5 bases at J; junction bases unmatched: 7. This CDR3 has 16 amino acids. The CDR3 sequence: CASSLGASGSWETQYF. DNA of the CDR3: TGCGCCAGCAGCTTGGGGGCTAGCGGGAGTTGGGAGACCCAGTACTTC.

The CDR3: CASSLPTWEREGGDTQYF. The CDR3 DNA sequence: TGCGCCAGCAGCTTGCCTACGTGGGAGCGGGAGGGCGGAGATACGCAGTATTTT. This chain uses TRBV5-1 with TRBJ2-3, with 10 bases aligning to TRBD2. Looked up from germline, CDR1 is SGHRS and CDR2 is YFSETQ. The CDR3 spans 18 residues. The J segment lost 5 bases and the V segment lost 1 base, leaving 13 bases of the junction unmatched.

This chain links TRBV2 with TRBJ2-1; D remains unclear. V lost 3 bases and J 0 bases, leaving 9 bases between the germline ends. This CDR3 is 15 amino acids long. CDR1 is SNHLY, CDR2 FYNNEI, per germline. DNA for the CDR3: TGTGCCAGCAGTGAGGATGTTAGCTCCTACAATGAGCAGTTCTTC. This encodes CASSEDVSSYNEQFF.

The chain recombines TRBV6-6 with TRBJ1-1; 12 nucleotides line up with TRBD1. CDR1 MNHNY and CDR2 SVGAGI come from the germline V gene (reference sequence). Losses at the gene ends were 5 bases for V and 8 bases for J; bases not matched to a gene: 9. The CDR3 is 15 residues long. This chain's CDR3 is CASSRPGQGAWEAFF. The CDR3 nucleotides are TGTGCCAGCAGTCGCCCGGGACAGGGGGCTTGGGAAGCTTTCTTT.

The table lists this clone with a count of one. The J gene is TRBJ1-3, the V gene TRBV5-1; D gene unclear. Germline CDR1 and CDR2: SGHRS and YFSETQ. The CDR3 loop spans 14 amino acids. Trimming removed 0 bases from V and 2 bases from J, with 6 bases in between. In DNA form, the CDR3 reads TGCGCCAGCAGCTTGGACCTGGCTGGAAACACCATATATTTT. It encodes CASSLDLAGNTIYF.

CDR3 nucleotide sequence: TGTGCCAGCAGCCAAAGGATCAACACTGAAGCTTTCTTT. This gives the protein CASSQRINTEAFF. The chain couples TRBV4-2 to TRBJ1-1, with unresolved D. Per the germline V gene, CDR1 is LGHNA and CDR2 is YNFKEQ. V was clipped by 2 bases and J by 2 bases, with 6 bases between them. The CDR3 is 13 amino acids.

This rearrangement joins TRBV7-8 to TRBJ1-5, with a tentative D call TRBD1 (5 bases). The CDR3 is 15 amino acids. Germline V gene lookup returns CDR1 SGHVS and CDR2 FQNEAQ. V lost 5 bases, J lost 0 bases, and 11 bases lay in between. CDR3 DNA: TGTGCCAGCAGCATGACAGATTATAGCAATCAGCCCCAGCATTTT. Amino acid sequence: CASSMTDYSNQPQHF.

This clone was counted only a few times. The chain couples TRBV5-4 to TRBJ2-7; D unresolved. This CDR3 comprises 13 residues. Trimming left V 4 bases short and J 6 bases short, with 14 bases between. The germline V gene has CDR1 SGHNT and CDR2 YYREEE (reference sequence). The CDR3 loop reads CASSPPRSSEQYF. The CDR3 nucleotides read TGTGCCAGCAGCCCCCCAAGGAGCTCCGAGCAGTACTTC.

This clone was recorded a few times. The CDR3 nucleotides read TGCGCCAGCAGCTTGAGCCAGCAGGAGACCCAGTACTTC. Protein: CASSLSQQETQYF. The chain recombines TRBV5-1 with TRBJ2-5, with D unclear. Trimming pared 1 base from V and 5 bases from J, leaving 9 bases between. CDR1 SGHRS and CDR2 YFSETQ come from the germline V gene. The CDR3 is 13 residues long.

The CDR3 reads CASSGSGGDTGELFF. The CDR3, as DNA: TGCGCCAGCAGCGGAAGCGGGGGGGACACCGGGGAGCTGTTTTTT. The J gene is TRBJ2-2, the V gene TRBV5-1; 10 nucleotides agree with TRBD2. The germline V gene encodes CDR1 SGHRS and CDR2 YFSETQ. V was clipped by 4 bases and J by 3 bases; unmatched bases: 3. CDR3 length: 15 residues.

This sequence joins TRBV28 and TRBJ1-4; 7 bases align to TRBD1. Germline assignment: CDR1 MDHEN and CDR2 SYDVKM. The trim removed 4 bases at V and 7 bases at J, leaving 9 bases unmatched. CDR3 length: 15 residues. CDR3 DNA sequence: TGTGCCAGCAGTTATTCAGGGGGATTGGGTGAAAAACTGTTTTTT. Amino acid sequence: CASSYSGGLGEKLFF. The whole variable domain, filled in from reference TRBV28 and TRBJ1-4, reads DVKVTQSSRYLVKRTGEKVFLECVQDMDHENMFWYRQDPGLGLRLIYFSYDVKMKEKGDIPEGYSVSREKKERFSLILESASTNQTSMYLCASSYSGGLGEKLFFGSGTQLSVL.

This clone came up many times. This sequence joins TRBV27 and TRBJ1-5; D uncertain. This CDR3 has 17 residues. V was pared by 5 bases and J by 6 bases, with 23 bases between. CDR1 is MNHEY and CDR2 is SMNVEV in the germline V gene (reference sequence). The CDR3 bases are TGTGCCAGCAGTCGATACCTGGGCGCCGGCATCCCTCAGCCCCAGCATTTT. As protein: CASSRYLGAGIPQPQHF.

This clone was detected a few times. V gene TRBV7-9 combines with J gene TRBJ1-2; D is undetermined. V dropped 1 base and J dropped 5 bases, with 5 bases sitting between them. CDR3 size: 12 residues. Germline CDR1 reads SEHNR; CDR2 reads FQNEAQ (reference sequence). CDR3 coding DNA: TGTGCCAGCAGCTTAGACGGGTATGGCTACACCTTC. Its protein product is CASSLDGYGYTF.

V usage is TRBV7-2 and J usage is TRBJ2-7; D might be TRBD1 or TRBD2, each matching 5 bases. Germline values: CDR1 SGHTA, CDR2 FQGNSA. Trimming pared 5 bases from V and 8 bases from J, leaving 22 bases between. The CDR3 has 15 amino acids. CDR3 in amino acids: CASSPFQGAEGQQYF. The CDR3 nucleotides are TGTGCCAGCAGCCCTTTTCAGGGCGCTGAGGGCCAGCAGTACTTC.

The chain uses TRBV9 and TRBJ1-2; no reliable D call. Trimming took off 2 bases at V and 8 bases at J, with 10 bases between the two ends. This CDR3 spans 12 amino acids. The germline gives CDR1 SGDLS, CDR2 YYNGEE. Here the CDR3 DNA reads TGTGCCAGCAGCGTCTCGGGGAACGGCTACACCTTC. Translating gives CASSVSGNGYTF.

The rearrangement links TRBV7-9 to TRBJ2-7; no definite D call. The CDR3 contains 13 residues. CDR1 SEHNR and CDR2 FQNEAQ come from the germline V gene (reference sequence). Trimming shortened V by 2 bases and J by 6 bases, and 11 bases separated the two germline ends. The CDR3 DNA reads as TGTGCCAGCAGCTTAAAGGGTATAGCCGAGCAGTACTTC. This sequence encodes CASSLKGIAEQYF.

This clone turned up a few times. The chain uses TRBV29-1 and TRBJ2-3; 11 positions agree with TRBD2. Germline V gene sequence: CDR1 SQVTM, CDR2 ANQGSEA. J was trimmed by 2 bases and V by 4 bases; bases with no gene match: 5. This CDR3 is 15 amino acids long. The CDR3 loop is CSVGPSGGYTDTQYF. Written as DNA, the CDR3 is TGCAGCGTTGGCCCTAGCGGGGGGTACACAGATACGCAGTATTTT.

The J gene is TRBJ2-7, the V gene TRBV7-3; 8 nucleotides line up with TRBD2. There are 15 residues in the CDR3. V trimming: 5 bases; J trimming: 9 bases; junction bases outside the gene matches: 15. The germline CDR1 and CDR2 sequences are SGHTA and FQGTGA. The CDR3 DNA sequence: TGTGCCAGCAGCCTGGGGTCTAGCGGGCCTTACTTGCAGTACTTC. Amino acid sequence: CASSLGSSGPYLQYF. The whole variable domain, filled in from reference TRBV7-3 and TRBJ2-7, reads GAGVSQTPSNKVTEKGKYVELRCDPISGHTALYWYRQSLGQGPEFLIYFQGTGAADDSGLPNDRFFAVRPEGSVSTLKIQRTERGDSAVYLCASSLGSSGPYLQYFGPGTRLTVT.

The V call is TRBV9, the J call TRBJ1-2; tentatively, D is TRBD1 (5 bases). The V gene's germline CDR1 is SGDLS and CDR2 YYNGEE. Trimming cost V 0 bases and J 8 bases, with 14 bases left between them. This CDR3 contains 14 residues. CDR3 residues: CASSVVEGAGGYTF. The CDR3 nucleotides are TGTGCCAGCAGCGTAGTGGAAGGGGCGGGAGGCTACACCTTC.

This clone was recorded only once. The CDR3 DNA reads as TGTGCCAGCGGGGCGATACCAGATACGCAGTATTTT. Amino acid sequence: CASGAIPDTQYF. The J gene is TRBJ2-3, the V gene TRBV11-2, with D tentatively TRBD1 (5 bases). V was cut by 8 bases and J by 4 bases, with 10 bases left in between. The CDR3 totals 12 residues. CDR1 and CDR2 (germline): SGHAT, FQNNGV.

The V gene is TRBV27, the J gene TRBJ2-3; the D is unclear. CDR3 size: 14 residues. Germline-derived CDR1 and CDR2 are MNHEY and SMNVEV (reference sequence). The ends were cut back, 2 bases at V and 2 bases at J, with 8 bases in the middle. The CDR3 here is CASSLATFTDTQYF. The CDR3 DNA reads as TGTGCCAGCAGTTTAGCCACCTTCACAGATACGCAGTATTTT.

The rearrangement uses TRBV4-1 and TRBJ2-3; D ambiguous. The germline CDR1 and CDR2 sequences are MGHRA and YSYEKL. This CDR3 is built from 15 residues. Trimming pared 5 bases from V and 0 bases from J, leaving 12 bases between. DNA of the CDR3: TGCGCCAGCAGCAAATCCAAGGGCAGCACAGATACGCAGTATTTT. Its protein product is CASSKSKGSTDTQYF.

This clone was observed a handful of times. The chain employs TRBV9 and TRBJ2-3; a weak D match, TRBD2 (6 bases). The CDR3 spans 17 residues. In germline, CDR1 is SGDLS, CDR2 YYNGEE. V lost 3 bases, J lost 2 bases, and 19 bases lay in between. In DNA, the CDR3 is TGTGCCAGCAGCGGAAGTGTCTCAGGGACTTACACAGATACGCAGTATTTT. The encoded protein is CASSGSVSGTYTDTQYF.

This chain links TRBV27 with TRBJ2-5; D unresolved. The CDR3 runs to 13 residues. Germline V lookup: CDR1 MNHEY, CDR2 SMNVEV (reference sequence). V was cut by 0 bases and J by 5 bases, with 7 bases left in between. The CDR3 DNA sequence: TGTGCCAGCAGTTTATCGCGCCGGGAGACCCAGTACTTC. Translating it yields CASSLSRRETQYF.